Listed here are 16 T cell receptor beta chains from one sample, sequenced in a study of OX40 agonist ivuxolimab in advanced cancers. The method was immunoSEQ multiplex PCR; TCRdb's version includes in-frame clones alone and lacks a portion of them. The table records some 77,000 clones, 90% to 95% of them present only once. The sample here was CD4+ or CD8+ T cells sorted from blood, taken in a trial of the OX40 agonist ivuxolimab. These receptors all come from an adult with an advanced solid tumor such as melanoma, head and neck, liver or kidney cancer.

The CDR3 loop is CASSSSLGYEQYF. The CDR3 DNA is TGTGCCAGCAGTTCAAGCCTAGGGTACGAGCAGTACTTC. The V gene is TRBV27, the J gene TRBJ2-7, with no clear D. This CDR3 has 13 residues. The germline gives CDR1 MNHEY, CDR2 SMNVEV (reference sequence). Trimming removed 4 bases from V and 4 bases from J, with 11 bases in between.

V usage is TRBV7-6 and J usage is TRBJ2-1; 13 nucleotides agree with TRBD2. Trimming removed 5 bases from V and 5 bases from J; junction bases left unmatched: 6. CDR3 length: 16 residues. In germline, CDR1 is SGHVS, CDR2 FNYEAQ. In DNA form, the CDR3 reads TGTGCCAGCAGCACGGGACTAGCGGGACAGAACAATGAGCAGTTCTTC. It is translated as CASSTGLAGQNNEQFF.

This clone was seen once. This rearrangement joins TRBV9 to TRBJ1-3; D perhaps matches TRBD1 (5 bases). Trimming took off 0 bases at V and 8 bases at J, with 15 bases between the two ends. Germline CDR1 reads SGDLS; CDR2 reads YYNGEE. The CDR3 is 15 residues long. The CDR3 DNA is TGTGCCAGCAGCGTAGCGGCAGGGAGGGCGGACACCATATATTTT. Residues: CASSVAAGRADTIYF.

J is TRBJ2-5 and V is TRBV28, with D possibly being TRBD1 (6 bases). This CDR3 contains 14 residues. CDR1 is MDHEN, CDR2 SYDVKM, per germline. V shed 3 bases and J shed 4 bases, with 12 bases lying between them. The CDR3: CASSLGGTRETQYF. The CDR3 nucleotides are TGTGCCAGCAGTTTGGGTGGGACAAGAGAGACCCAGTACTTC.

This chain joins TRBV10-2 and TRBJ2-7; D is possibly TRBD2 (6 bases). The germline CDR1 and CDR2 sequences are WSHSY and SAAADI. The CDR3 is 15 residues long. The germline V and J ends were trimmed by 7 bases and 3 bases, with 19 bases remaining between them. This chain's CDR3 is CASKRGAGSGYEQYF. DNA of the CDR3: TGCGCCAGCAAACGAGGGGCGGGATCCGGCTACGAGCAGTACTTC.

The chain links TRBV5-1 to TRBJ2-7, with 7 bases that match TRBD1. The J segment lost 3 bases and the V segment lost 4 bases, leaving 7 bases of the junction unmatched. The CDR3 covers 14 residues. The germline gives CDR1 SGHRS, CDR2 YFSETQ. The CDR3 spells CASSPGQTFYEQYF. CDR3 DNA: TGCGCCAGCAGCCCGGGACAGACCTTCTACGAGCAGTACTTC.

The genes are TRBV5-1 and TRBJ2-3, with 8 bases matching TRBD2. Germline V gene lookup returns CDR1 SGHRS and CDR2 YFSETQ. The CDR3 runs 15 residues. The ends lost 0 bases at V and 4 bases at J; junction bases unmatched: 4. In DNA form, the CDR3 reads TGCGCCAGCAGCTTGGGAAGCGGGGGTGCAGATACGCAGTATTTT. Translation gives CASSLGSGGADTQYF.

The chain uses TRBV5-1 and TRBJ1-1, with D hard to call. Trimming cost V 2 bases and J 0 bases, with 11 bases left between them. This CDR3 is 15 amino acids long. In germline, CDR1 is SGHRS, CDR2 YFSETQ. The CDR3 loop is CASSFSGAMNTEAFF. CDR3 in DNA: TGCGCCAGCAGCTTTTCAGGAGCCATGAACACTGAAGCTTTCTTT.

The J gene is TRBJ1-4, the V gene TRBV5-1, with TRBD1 identical over 8 bases. V trimming: 4 bases; J trimming: 10 bases; junction bases outside the gene matches: 3. The CDR3 runs 12 residues. Germline V lookup: CDR1 SGHRS, CDR2 YFSETQ. The CDR3 nucleotides are TGCGCCAGCAGCGCGGACAGGGTAAAACTGTTTTTT. Translation: CASSADRVKLFF.

J is TRBJ1-1 and V is TRBV4-2; D not resolved. Trimming removed 5 bases from V and 0 bases from J, with 4 bases in between. Per the germline V gene, CDR1 is LGHNA and CDR2 is YNFKEQ. This CDR3 has 12 amino acids. Here the CDR3 DNA reads TGTGCCAGCAGCTTGATGAACACTGAAGCTTTCTTT. Its translation: CASSLMNTEAFF.

The chain combines TRBV13 with TRBJ2-1; the D is unclear. This CDR3 region has 16 residues. Germline V gene sequence: CDR1 PRHDT, CDR2 FYEKMQ (reference sequence). Trimming removed 2 bases from V and 6 bases from J, with 17 bases in between. The CDR3: CASSLMRANFVNEQFF. CDR3 DNA sequence: TGTGCCAGCAGCTTAATGCGCGCTAACTTCGTCAATGAGCAGTTCTTC. Using reference TRBV13 and TRBJ2-1 for the parts outside the CDR3, the full variable domain is AAGVIQSPRHLIKEKRETATLKCYPIPRHDTVYWYQQGPGQDPQFLISFYEKMQSDKGSIPDRFSAQQFSDYHSELNMSSLELGDSALYFCASSLMRANFVNEQFFGPGTRLTVL.

The chain uses TRBV5-4 and TRBJ2-3; 7 bases line up with TRBD1. This CDR3 contains 17 residues. Germline CDR1 is SGHNT and CDR2 is YYREEE (reference sequence). Germline trimming cut 1 base from V and 5 bases from J; bases unmatched to any gene: 13. The CDR3 reads CASSLKLGQGVRDTQYF. Here the CDR3 DNA reads TGTGCCAGCAGCTTGAAACTAGGTCAGGGGGTTAGAGATACGCAGTATTTT.

This clone occurred once. The chain carries TRBV9 and TRBJ2-1; 8 nucleotides agree with TRBD2. The length of the CDR3 is 16 residues. V was pared by 0 bases and J by 7 bases, with 9 bases of the junction left unmatched. Germline assignment: CDR1 SGDLS and CDR2 YYNGEE. DNA for the CDR3: TGTGCCAGCAGCGTAGCTGCCAGCGGGAGTTGGAATGAGCAGTTCTTC. Protein product: CASSVAASGSWNEQFF.

The chain is built from TRBV7-9 and TRBJ2-3; D possibly corresponds to TRBD2 (6 bases). Germline values: CDR1 SEHNR, CDR2 FQNEAQ (reference sequence). Between the trimmed V and J ends, which lost 5 bases and 8 bases, there was a span of 14 bases. The length of the CDR3 is 13 residues. The CDR3 loop is CASSPTSTSTQYF. The CDR3 DNA follows: TGTGCCAGCAGCCCCACCTCGACTAGTACGCAGTATTTT.

The chain combines TRBV11-2 with TRBJ2-7; D remains unclear. V was trimmed by 5 bases and J by 7 bases, leaving 12 bases between them. CDR1 is SGHAT and CDR2 is FQNNGV in the germline V gene. The CDR3 is 12 amino acids. The CDR3 protein is CASSTTWVEQYF. The DNA of the CDR3 is TGTGCCAGCAGCACAACCTGGGTGGAGCAGTACTTC.

The chain combines TRBV19 with TRBJ1-2; weak D call: TRBD1 (5 bases). The CDR3 is 13 residues long. Per germline, CDR1 LNHDA and CDR2 SQIVND (reference sequence). Trimming took off 5 bases at V and 8 bases at J, with 15 bases between the two ends. The CDR3 reads CASSFRDFQGYTF. For the CDR3, the DNA is TGTGCCAGTAGTTTCCGGGACTTCCAGGGCTACACCTTC.